This is a list of T cell receptor beta chains from one sample in a study of human CD8 memory T cell subsets. TCRdb reprocessed the 5' RACE reads; each CDR3 protein has one entry and no DNA is given. Its table lists roughly 5,700 distinct CDR3 sequences. Input material: CD8+ effector memory T cells (TEM) sorted from PBMCs. These receptor sequences come from a human donor in good health. Both conserved end residues are part of each CDR3. Clone sizes are given selectively: once, few, many, or a class where the clone is expanded.

size: -; J: TRBJ2-3; V: TRBV5-1; CDR3: CASSFLGGVKPFSTDTQYF
size: -; J: TRBJ2-7; V: TRBV7-8; CDR3: CASSLGRGLGYEQYF
size: -; J: TRBJ2-1; V: TRBV28; CDR3: CASRELAGGRNEQFF
size: -; J: TRBJ1-1; V: TRBV6-2/TRBV6-3; CDR3: CASSYEELPFEAFF
size: -; J: TRBJ2-3; V: TRBV7-3; CDR3: CASSLTGLAGEGDTQYF
size: -; J: TRBJ2-1; V: TRBV7-3; CDR3: CASSPAQGAYNEQFF
size: -; J: TRBJ2-1; V: TRBV11-3; CDR3: CASSPVAGVGRGEQFF
size: medium-sized; J: TRBJ2-1; V: TRBV6-5; CDR3: CASTSSPDLMEQFF
size: -; J: TRBJ1-2; V: TRBV7-9; CDR3: CASTPGQVYGYTF
size: medium-sized; J: TRBJ2-1; V: TRBV7-8; CDR3: CASSPNAPTGQGFTEQFF